These 4 T cell receptor beta chains came from one sample sequenced in a study of OX40 agonist ivuxolimab in advanced cancers. Using immunoSEQ multiplex PCR, the repertoire was profiled, and TCRdb retains in-frame clones only, with some absent. The sample holds more than 10,000 clones; roughly four fifths are singletons and the top ten take approximately 19%. The sample in question was CD4+ or CD8+ T cells sorted from blood, obtained in a trial of the OX40 agonist ivuxolimab. The source of these receptors is an adult with an advanced solid tumor such as melanoma, head and neck, liver or kidney cancer.

About this clone itself: The junction shows a germline mismatch at one end, possibly a read error. The chain recombines TRBV7-9 with TRBJ2-2; 8 bases line up with TRBD1. The CDR3 has 14 amino acids. Germline-derived CDR1 and CDR2 are SEHNR and FQNEAQ (reference sequence). CDR3 bases: TGTGCCAGCAGCTTTGCCAGGGGGCTCCGGGGAGCTGTTTTT. Translating gives CASSFARGLRGAVF.

V and J are TRBV7-9 and TRBJ2-1, with D perhaps matching TRBD1 (6 bases). This CDR3 is 14 amino acids long. Germline assignment: CDR1 SEHNR and CDR2 FQNEAQ (reference sequence). V lost 4 bases, J lost 4 bases, and 11 bases lay in between. The CDR3 loop is CASSSVDSYNEQFF. In DNA, the CDR3 is TGTGCCAGCAGCTCAGTGGACAGTTACAATGAGCAGTTCTTC.

V gene TRBV19 combines with J gene TRBJ2-7; possibly TRBD1 for D (6 bases). The CDR3 is 13 residues long. CDR1 LNHDA and CDR2 SQIVND come from the germline V gene (reference sequence). V was cut by 11 bases and J by 1 base, with 15 bases left in between. CDR3 residues: CASRDRLSYEQYF. The CDR3 DNA sequence: TGTGCCTCCAGAGACAGGCTATCCTACGAGCAGTACTTC.

The gene calls are TRBV15 and TRBJ1-1; a weak D match, TRBD1 (6 bases). The germline CDR1 and CDR2 sequences are LNHNV and YYDKDF (reference sequence). V was clipped by 5 bases and J by 5 bases, with 12 bases between them. The CDR3 runs to 13 residues. The CDR3 reads CATSSGARTEAFF. The CDR3 coding sequence is TGTGCCACCAGCTCGGGGGCGAGGACTGAAGCTTTCTTT.